Listed below are T cell receptor beta chains from one sample, sequenced in a study of identical twins. TCRdb re-analysed the 5' RACE reads in MiXCR, keeping a single row per CDR3 protein. The profile covers roughly 350,000 distinct CDR3 sequences, with 9% to 15% appearing a single time and 7.2% taken by the ten largest. Separately, the same data were catalogued under a study of yellow fever vaccine responses in identical twins.

The sample comprised CD8+ T cells sorted from blood. Receptor source: a woman aged 18-29 years in good health. CDR3s leave out the opening cysteine and the closing phenylalanine or tryptophan.

CDR3aa: ATSDLHRGQSSYNEQF
v_gene: TRBV24-1
j_gene: TRBJ2-1

CDR3aa: ASSVDSLGRTEAF
v_gene: TRBV5-1
j_gene: TRBJ1-1

CDR3aa: ASSLWTDYEQY
v_gene: TRBV5-4
j_gene: TRBJ2-7

CDR3aa: SVDLRTATDTQY
v_gene: TRBV29-1
j_gene: TRBJ2-3

CDR3aa: SAMGPPLEDGYT
v_gene: TRBV20-1
j_gene: TRBJ1-2

CDR3aa: ASSLEATGRSEQY
v_gene: TRBV7-9
j_gene: TRBJ2-7

CDR3aa: ASRFTQGQETQY
v_gene: TRBV28
j_gene: TRBJ2-5

CDR3aa: ASTIAGASTDTQY
v_gene: TRBV12-3/TRBV12-4
j_gene: TRBJ2-3

CDR3aa: ASSSPGGGGSGELF
v_gene: TRBV4-2
j_gene: TRBJ2-2

CDR3aa: ASFTGGSYNEQF
v_gene: TRBV28
j_gene: TRBJ2-1

CDR3aa: AIRTGHYEQY
v_gene: TRBV7-8
j_gene: TRBJ2-7

CDR3aa: ASSLKTFASDEQF
v_gene: TRBV12-3/TRBV12-4
j_gene: TRBJ2-1

CDR3aa: ASSEGAVTNEKLF
v_gene: TRBV2
j_gene: TRBJ1-4

CDR3aa: ASSLLAGPNEQF
v_gene: TRBV13
j_gene: TRBJ2-1

CDR3aa: ASSLPDLNEQF
v_gene: TRBV27
j_gene: TRBJ2-1

CDR3aa: ASAPDQDRAQETQY
v_gene: TRBV11-2
j_gene: TRBJ2-5

CDR3aa: SIPGQGAYEQY
v_gene: TRBV29-1
j_gene: TRBJ2-7

CDR3aa: ASSVEPGIMYNEQF
v_gene: TRBV9
j_gene: TRBJ2-1

CDR3aa: SAKPGTAEETQY
v_gene: TRBV20-1
j_gene: TRBJ2-5

CDR3aa: ASSQALSEQF
v_gene: TRBV14
j_gene: TRBJ2-1

CDR3aa: SGTEREKRDEQF
v_gene: TRBV20-1
j_gene: TRBJ2-1

CDR3aa: SVVDREQY
v_gene: TRBV29-1
j_gene: TRBJ2-4

CDR3aa: AKEGRSRNTQY
v_gene: TRBV2
j_gene: TRBJ2-3

CDR3aa: ASSRTRTRNTGELF
v_gene: TRBV28
j_gene: TRBJ2-2

CDR3aa: ASSVHLSYEQY
v_gene: TRBV27
j_gene: TRBJ2-7

CDR3aa: ASSFSAQRETQY
v_gene: TRBV7-8
j_gene: TRBJ2-5

CDR3aa: ARGTRRNTEAF
v_gene: TRBV6-4
j_gene: TRBJ1-1

CDR3aa: ASSLHGGQGDFPQETQY
v_gene: TRBV11-1
j_gene: TRBJ2-5

CDR3aa: ASSWIGAGVETQY
v_gene: TRBV13
j_gene: TRBJ2-5

CDR3aa: ASSSFGGPTDTQY
v_gene: TRBV5-1
j_gene: TRBJ2-3

CDR3aa: ASSLGSLAGREQF
v_gene: TRBV7-9
j_gene: TRBJ2-1

CDR3aa: ASSPGQHSGNTIY
v_gene: TRBV6-1
j_gene: TRBJ1-3

CDR3aa: ATSSGSDTGELF
v_gene: TRBV15
j_gene: TRBJ2-2

CDR3aa: ASSEQETNTGELF
v_gene: TRBV2
j_gene: TRBJ2-2

CDR3aa: ASRVTGGTTEAF
v_gene: TRBV3-1
j_gene: TRBJ1-1

CDR3aa: ASSGPYYNEQF
v_gene: TRBV2
j_gene: TRBJ2-1

CDR3aa: ASSYSGTGSNEQF
v_gene: TRBV6-6
j_gene: TRBJ2-1